The 30 T cell receptor beta chains given below trace back to one sample, sequenced in a study of T-cell reconstitution after alpha-beta-depleted transplantation in children. Researchers prepared the TCRbeta library using unique molecular identifiers, the study reports. TCRdb reprocessed the PCR reads with MiXCR, giving one entry per CDR3 protein. The table lists 490,000 or so distinct CDR3 sequences, around 13% of them singletons, with approximately 5.4% in the top ten. The starting material was PBMCs from the stem cell graft donor, obtained from the stem cell graft. These TCRs come from a human donor who donated a stem cell graft to a child with combined immunodeficiency.

The V gene is TRBV20-1, the J gene TRBJ2-7; 8 bases fit TRBD2. Germline values: CDR1 DFQATT, CDR2 SNEGSKA (reference sequence). The CDR3 runs to 16 residues. With 2 bases clipped from V and 4 bases from J, the junction kept 13 bases outside the gene matches. This CDR3 reads CSARPRSGLDIYEQYF. In nucleotides, the CDR3 is TGCAGTGCTAGACCTCGATCGGGACTAGACATATACGAGCAGTACTTC.

Comments on this clonotype: The CDR3 ends on some other residue instead of the conserved phenylalanine or tryptophan, so this is likely a read error. This chain uses TRBV10-3 with TRBJ1-2; D is ambiguous. There are 18 residues in the CDR3. The V gene's germline CDR1 is ENHRY and CDR2 SYGVKD. V lost 2 bases and J 8 bases, leaving 27 bases between the germline ends. The CDR3 DNA follows: TGTGCCATCAGTGAGAATTCCAGCGGCTTTTCCCGACGGTCCGGCTACACCTGC. Protein sequence: CAISENSSGFSRRSGYTC.

The table lists this clonotype with a count of one. The rearrangement joins TRBV4-2 to TRBJ2-3; 9 positions match TRBD2. This CDR3 is built from 17 residues. Germline trimming cut 1 base from V and 2 bases from J; bases unmatched to any gene: 7. In germline, CDR1 is LGHNA, CDR2 YNFKEQ. CDR3 amino acids: CASSQVLGGGVTDTQYF. The DNA for the CDR3 is TGTGCCAGCAGCCAAGTCCTGGGCGGGGGGGTCACAGATACGCAGTATTTT.

This clonotype occurred many times. V gene TRBV10-2 combines with J gene TRBJ2-1; D uncertain. With 0 bases removed from V and 0 bases from J, the gap between germline ends came to 9 bases. The CDR3 runs to 16 residues. Germline CDR1 is WSHSY and CDR2 is SAAADI. DNA of the CDR3: TGCGCCAGCAGTGAGTCGGGATTGAGCTCCTACAATGAGCAGTTCTTC. Its translation: CASSESGLSSYNEQFF.

This chain links TRBV7-3 with TRBJ2-3; 8 bases match TRBD2. V shed 4 bases and J 2 bases; nucleotides not matched to a gene: 5. CDR3 length: 15 residues. CDR1 SGHTA and CDR2 FQGTGA come from the germline V gene. CDR3 DNA sequence: TGTGCCAGCAGCTGGACCGGGGGGGCCACAGATACGCAGTATTTT. Translating it yields CASSWTGGATDTQYF.

This clonotype is a singleton in its sample. The rearrangement uses TRBV20-1 and TRBJ1-1, with D possibly TRBD1 on 5 matching bases. Germline CDR1 reads DFQATT; CDR2 reads SNEGSKA (reference sequence). The CDR3 covers 15 residues. V lost 0 bases to trimming and J lost 1 base, with 12 bases between them. DNA of the CDR3: TGCAGTGCTAGAGATGCGACAGTACCGAACACTGAAGCTTTCTTT. This codes for CSARDATVPNTEAFF.

This rearrangement joins TRBV5-1 to TRBJ2-7; D possibly corresponds to TRBD2 (6 bases). The CDR3 sequence is 15 residues long. CDR1 is SGHRS and CDR2 is YFSETQ in the germline V gene. V lost 0 bases and J lost 2, with 12 bases in between. The CDR3 protein is CASSLDMAGPYEQYF. Written as DNA, the CDR3 is TGCGCCAGCAGCTTGGATATGGCGGGGCCCTACGAGCAGTACTTC.

This clonotype was detected a few times. This chain connects TRBV12-3 or TRBV12-4 to TRBJ2-1, with D perhaps TRBD2 (5 bases). The CDR3 runs to 15 residues. The V end lost 4 bases, the J end lost 4 bases, and 14 bases lay between the germline ends. The CDR3 spells CASSWAAGGYNEQFF. The DNA for the CDR3 is TGTGCCAGCAGTTGGGCTGCGGGTGGGTACAATGAGCAGTTCTTC.

The genes are TRBV5-1 and TRBJ2-4; D might be TRBD1 or TRBD2, each matching 5 bases. V lost 1 base and J lost 7, with 15 bases in between. The CDR3 runs 15 residues. Germline V lookup: CDR1 SGHRS, CDR2 YFSETQ. DNA of the CDR3: TGCGCCAGCAGCTTGAGTCCCGGGGCCGCGAACATTCAGTACTTC. Residues: CASSLSPGAANIQYF.

This clonotype was observed many times. This rearrangement joins TRBV9 to TRBJ2-7, with 10 bases identical to TRBD2. Germline V gene lookup returns CDR1 SGDLS and CDR2 YYNGEE. The trim removed 4 bases at V and 5 bases at J, leaving 6 bases unmatched. This CDR3 is built from 14 residues. CDR3 coding DNA: TGTGCCAGCAGCCCTAGCGGGGGTAGAGACGAGCAGTACTTC. It is translated as CASSPSGGRDEQYF.

This clonotype has just a few counts. This chain links TRBV7-2 with TRBJ2-7, with 12 bases aligning to TRBD1. The J segment lost 7 bases and the V segment lost 4 bases, leaving 11 bases of the junction unmatched. This CDR3 is built from 16 residues. Germline CDR1 is SGHTA and CDR2 is FQGNSA. As DNA, the CDR3 is TGTGCCAGCAGCTGGCAGCCGGGACAGGGGGCGGGTGAGCAGTACTTC. The encoded protein is CASSWQPGQGAGEQYF.

The V and J genes are TRBV12-3 or TRBV12-4 and TRBJ1-6, with TRBD1 matching 8 bases. V was pared by 5 bases and J by 7 bases, with 7 bases of the junction left unmatched. This CDR3 comprises 15 residues. The CDR3 DNA follows: TGTGCCAGCAGTAGACAGGGGAGTAGGAATTCACCCCTCCACTTT. Protein product: CASSRQGSRNSPLHF.

The V call is TRBV6-2 or TRBV6-3, the J call TRBJ1-6, with D unresolved. Germline values: CDR1 MNHEY, CDR2 SVGEGT. Trimming left V 2 bases short and J 8 bases short, with 13 bases between. CDR3 length equals 15 residues. The CDR3 coding sequence is TGTGCCAGCAGTTACAAGGTCGACGCAGATTCACCCCTCCACTTT. The encoded protein is CASSYKVDADSPLHF.

The sample holds a few counts of this clonotype. The rearrangement joins TRBV10-2 to TRBJ1-5, with D perhaps matching TRBD1 (5 bases). The length of the CDR3 is 15 residues. In germline, CDR1 is WSHSY, CDR2 SAAADI. V lost 7 bases to trimming and J lost 2 bases, with 15 bases between them. The CDR3 here is CASMRGVSRNQPQHF. As DNA, the CDR3 is TGCGCCAGCATGCGGGGGGTCAGCCGCAATCAGCCCCAGCATTTT.

This clonotype occurred many times. The rearrangement joins TRBV29-1 to TRBJ1-2; D possibly corresponds to TRBD1 (6 bases). Trimming pared 6 bases from V and 8 bases from J, leaving 16 bases between. This CDR3 contains 12 residues. Germline V CDR1 and CDR2: SQVTM, ANQGSEA. The CDR3 sequence is CSVRGSSEGYTF. DNA for the CDR3: TGCAGCGTAAGGGGGAGTTCAGAAGGCTACACCTTC.

At least ten counts were recorded for this clonotype. The V gene is TRBV27, the J gene TRBJ2-1; TRBD1 might be the D (5 bases). V was trimmed by 6 bases and J by 0 bases, leaving 18 bases between them. Germline CDR1 and CDR2: MNHEY and SMNVEV (reference sequence). This CDR3 is built from 17 residues. In nucleotides, the CDR3 is TGTGCCAGCAGCCCCTACCCAGGGCCGAGCTCCTACAATGAGCAGTTCTTC. Translated: CASSPYPGPSSYNEQFF.

This clonotype was observed a handful of times. Here the CDR3 DNA reads TGTGCCAGCAGTAGAATTCAAAACAGGGCAGAGACCCAGTACTTC. It translates to CASSRIQNRAETQYF. This chain uses TRBV12-3 or TRBV12-4 with TRBJ2-5, with TRBD1 as a possible D gene (6 bases). The CDR3 consists of 15 residues. V lost 5 bases, J lost 4 bases, and 17 bases lay in between.

This clonotype was picked up many times. The chain carries TRBV20-1 and TRBJ2-3; D remains ambiguous. The germline gives CDR1 DFQATT, CDR2 SNEGSKA (reference sequence). Trimming stripped 4 bases from V and 2 bases from J, with 7 bases between. There are 12 residues in the CDR3. The CDR3 nucleotides read TGCAGTGCTACAACTTACACAGATACGCAGTATTTT. It translates to CSATTYTDTQYF.

There are many counts of this clonotype. The CDR3 sequence: CASSLIAGGNEQYF. DNA of the CDR3: TGTGCCAGCAGCCTCATAGCGGGAGGGAACGAGCAGTACTTC. The V and J genes are TRBV28 and TRBJ2-7; TRBD2 matches 11 bases. V dropped 6 bases and J dropped 5; count of bases not matched to a gene: 6. CDR1 and CDR2 from the germline V gene are MDHEN and SYDVKM. The length of the CDR3 is 14 residues.

The chain links TRBV10-3 to TRBJ2-3; a weak D match, TRBD2 (5 bases). Deletions cut 2 bases from V and 6 bases from J, with 9 bases between. The CDR3 consists of 13 residues. Germline V lookup: CDR1 ENHRY, CDR2 SYGVKD. The CDR3 reads CAISEGERDTQYF. The CDR3 DNA sequence: TGTGCCATCAGTGAGGGGGAGCGGGATACGCAGTATTTT.

This clonotype has a handful of counts. The chain employs TRBV25-1 and TRBJ2-5; D gene ambiguous. The CDR3 has 12 amino acids. CDR1 MGHDK and CDR2 SYGVNS come from the germline V gene. V was shortened by 3 bases and J by 5 bases, with 7 bases between the two germline ends. The CDR3 bases are TGTGCCAGCAGTGAGCTGTGGGAGACCCAGTACTTC. Its translation is CASSELWETQYF.

This clonotype was detected a few times. The V and J genes are TRBV4-3 and TRBJ2-1, with a possible D match to TRBD2 (6 bases). The CDR3 sequence is 13 residues long. Germline V gives CDR1 LGHNA, CDR2 YSLEER. V dropped 0 bases and J dropped 9 bases, with 9 bases sitting between them. CDR3 DNA: TGCGCCAGCAGCCAAGATATAGCGGCTGAGCAGTTCTTC. Amino acid sequence: CASSQDIAAEQFF.

This clonotype was picked up many times. This chain uses TRBV7-2 with TRBJ2-1; D remains ambiguous. Germline-derived CDR1 and CDR2 are SGHTA and FQGNSA. Deletions cut 2 bases from V and 2 bases from J, with 13 bases between. This CDR3 region has 16 residues. This CDR3 reads CASSLLLGDPYNEQFF. CDR3 coding DNA: TGTGCCAGCAGCTTACTACTGGGTGACCCCTACAATGAGCAGTTCTTC.

This rearrangement joins TRBV6-5 to TRBJ1-1, with TRBD1 identical over 7 bases. The CDR3 is 16 residues long. Unmatched junction bases numbered 9, after V lost 2 bases and J lost 3 bases. Germline assignment: CDR1 MNHEY and CDR2 SVGAGI. CDR3 amino acids: CASSYPNPGGDTEAFF. CDR3 sequence (DNA): TGTGCCAGCAGTTACCCTAACCCAGGGGGAGACACTGAAGCTTTCTTT.

This rearrangement joins TRBV13 to TRBJ2-5; unclear D gene. The CDR3 extends over 12 amino acids. CDR1 is PRHDT, CDR2 FYEKMQ, per germline (reference sequence). With 5 bases removed from V and 5 bases from J, the gap between germline ends came to 9 bases. CDR3 region: CASSGTPETQYF. The CDR3 DNA sequence: TGTGCCAGCAGCGGAACCCCCGAGACCCAGTACTTC.

This clonotype has a handful of counts. The chain has TRBV7-2 and TRBJ2-1; the match to TRBD2 covers 7 bases. With V trimmed by 5 bases and J by 10 bases, 14 bases remained unmatched. This CDR3 spans 15 amino acids. From germline, CDR1 is SGHTA and CDR2 FQGNSA. The DNA for the CDR3 is TGTGCCAGCAGCCCCGTTAGTGGGAGGGGACGGGAGCAGTTCTTC. It is translated as CASSPVSGRGREQFF.

V is TRBV6-1 and J is TRBJ2-3, with 10 bases matching TRBD2. Per the germline V gene, CDR1 is MNHNS and CDR2 is SASEGT. The V and J ends lost 3 bases and 3 bases, in that order; junction bases with no gene match: 3. This CDR3 has 15 residues. The DNA for the CDR3 is TGTGCCAGCAGTGACCTAGCGGGAGTAACAGATACGCAGTATTTT. This sequence encodes CASSDLAGVTDTQYF.

This clonotype appeared a few times. This chain connects TRBV5-6 to TRBJ1-6, with 7 nucleotides matching TRBD1. Trimming cost V 1 base and J 7 bases; bases outside gene matches: 8. From germline, CDR1 is SGHDT and CDR2 YYEEEE. This CDR3 has 16 amino acids. As DNA, the CDR3 is TGTGCCAGCAGCTTGTACCACGGACAGGCGAATTCACCCCTCCACTTT. This codes for CASSLYHGQANSPLHF.

This chain connects TRBV7-2 to TRBJ2-5; 12 bases align to TRBD2. Germline values: CDR1 SGHTA, CDR2 FQGNSA. The CDR3 is 17 amino acids. The junction had 8 bases not matched to a gene; V was cut back by 4 bases and J by 2 bases. CDR3 nucleotides: TGTGCCAGCAGCTCTAGCTCTGGACTAGCGGGGCAAGAGACCCAGTACTTC. Amino acids: CASSSSSGLAGQETQYF.

The CDR3 spells CASRDGQVYNEQFF. CDR3 nucleotides: TGTGCCAGCAGAGACGGACAGGTTTACAATGAGCAGTTCTTC. The rearrangement links TRBV2 to TRBJ2-1, with 7 positions matching TRBD1. There are 14 residues in the CDR3. The V gene's germline CDR1 is SNHLY and CDR2 FYNNEI. Losses at the gene ends were 6 bases for V and 4 bases for J; bases not matched to a gene: 6. The whole variable domain, remainder taken from reference TRBV2 and TRBJ2-1, is EPEVTQTPSHQVTQMGQEVILRCVPISNHLYFYWYRQILGQKVEFLVSFYNNEISEKSEIFDDQFSVERPDGSNFTLKIRSTKLEDSAMYFCASRDGQVYNEQFFGPGTRLTVL.